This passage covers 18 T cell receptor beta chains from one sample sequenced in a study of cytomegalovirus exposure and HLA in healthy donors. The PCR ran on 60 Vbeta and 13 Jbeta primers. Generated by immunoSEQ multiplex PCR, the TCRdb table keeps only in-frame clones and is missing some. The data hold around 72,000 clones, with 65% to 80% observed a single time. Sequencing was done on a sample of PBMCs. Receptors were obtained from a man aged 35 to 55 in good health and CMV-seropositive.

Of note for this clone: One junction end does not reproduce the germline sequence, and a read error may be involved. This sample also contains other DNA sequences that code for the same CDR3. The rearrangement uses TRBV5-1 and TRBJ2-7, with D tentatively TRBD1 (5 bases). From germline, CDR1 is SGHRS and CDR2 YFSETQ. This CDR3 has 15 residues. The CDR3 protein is CASKRIQDTSYEQYF. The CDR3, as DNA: TGCGCCAGCAAGCGCATCCAGGACACTTCCTACGAGCAGTACTTT.

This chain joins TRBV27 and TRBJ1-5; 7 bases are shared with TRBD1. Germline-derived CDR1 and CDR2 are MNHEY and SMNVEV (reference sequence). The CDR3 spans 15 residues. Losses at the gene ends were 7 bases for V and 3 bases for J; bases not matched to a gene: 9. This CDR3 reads CASKGRGQNNQPQHF. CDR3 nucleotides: TGTGCCAGCAAGGGCCGGGGACAGAACAATCAGCCCCAGCATTTT.

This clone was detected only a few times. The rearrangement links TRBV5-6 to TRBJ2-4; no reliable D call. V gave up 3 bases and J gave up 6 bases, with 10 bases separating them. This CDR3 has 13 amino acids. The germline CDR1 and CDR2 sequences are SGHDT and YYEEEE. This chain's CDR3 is CASSSQDRNIQYF. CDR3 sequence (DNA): TGTGCCAGCAGCTCCCAGGATAGAAACATTCAGTACTTC.

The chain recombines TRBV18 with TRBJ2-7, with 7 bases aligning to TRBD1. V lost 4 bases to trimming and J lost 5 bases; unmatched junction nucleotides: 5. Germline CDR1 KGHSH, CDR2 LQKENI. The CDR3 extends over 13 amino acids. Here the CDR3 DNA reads TGTGCCAGCTCACTACAGGGGTTCCACGAGCAGTACTTC. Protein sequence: CASSLQGFHEQYF.

DNA of the CDR3: TGTGCCAGCAGCGTAGCTTACAGTAACACCGGGGAGCTGTTTTTT. Protein sequence: CASSVAYSNTGELFF. The chain couples TRBV9 to TRBJ2-2, with D unclear. This CDR3 region has 15 residues. Trimming removed 0 bases at V and 2 bases at J, with 8 bases between. CDR1 is SGDLS, CDR2 YYNGEE, per germline.

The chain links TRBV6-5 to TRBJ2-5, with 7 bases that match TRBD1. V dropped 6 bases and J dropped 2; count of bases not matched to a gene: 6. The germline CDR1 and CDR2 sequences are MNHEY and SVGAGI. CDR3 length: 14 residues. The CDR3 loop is CASREGQRQETQYF. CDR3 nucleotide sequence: TGTGCCAGCAGAGAGGGACAGCGACAAGAGACCCAGTACTTC.

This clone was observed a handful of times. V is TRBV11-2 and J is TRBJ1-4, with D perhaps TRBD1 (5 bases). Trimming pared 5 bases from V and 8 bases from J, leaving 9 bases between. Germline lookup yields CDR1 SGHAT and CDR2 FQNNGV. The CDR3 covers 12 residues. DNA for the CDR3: TGTGCCAGCAGCCAGGGAGGGGAAAAACTGTTTTTT. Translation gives CASSQGGEKLFF. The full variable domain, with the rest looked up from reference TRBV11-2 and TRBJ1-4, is EAGVAQSPRYKIIEKRQSVAFWCNPISGHATLYWYQQILGQGPKLLIQFQNNGVVDDSQLPKDRFSAERLKGVDSTLKIQPAKLEDSAVYLCASSQGGEKLFFGSGTQLSVL.

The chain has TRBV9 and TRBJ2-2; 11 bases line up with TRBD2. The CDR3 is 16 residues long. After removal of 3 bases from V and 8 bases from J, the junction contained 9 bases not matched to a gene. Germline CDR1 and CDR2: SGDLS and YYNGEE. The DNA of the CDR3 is TGTGCCAGCAGCGAGGAAGGACTAGCGGGCGAGGGGGAGCTGTTTTTT. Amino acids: CASSEEGLAGEGELFF.

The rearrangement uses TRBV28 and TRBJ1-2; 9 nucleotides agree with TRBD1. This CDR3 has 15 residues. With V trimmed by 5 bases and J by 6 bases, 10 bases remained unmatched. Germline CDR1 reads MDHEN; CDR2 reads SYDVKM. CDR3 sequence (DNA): TGTGCCAGCAGTCGACCTACAGGGGGCGTCGATGGCTACACCTTC. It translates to CASSRPTGGVDGYTF.

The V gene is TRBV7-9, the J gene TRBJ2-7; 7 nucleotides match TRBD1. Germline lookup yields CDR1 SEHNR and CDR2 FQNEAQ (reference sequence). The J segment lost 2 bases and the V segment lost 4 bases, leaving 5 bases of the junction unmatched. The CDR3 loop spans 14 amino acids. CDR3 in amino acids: CASSSTQGAYEQYF. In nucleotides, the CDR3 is TGTGCCAGCAGCTCCACTCAGGGGGCCTACGAGCAGTACTTC.

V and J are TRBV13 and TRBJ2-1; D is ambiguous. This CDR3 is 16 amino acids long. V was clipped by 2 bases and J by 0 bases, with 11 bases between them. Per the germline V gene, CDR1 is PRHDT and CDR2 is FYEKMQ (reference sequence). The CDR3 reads CASSLRESSSYNEQFF. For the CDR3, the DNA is TGTGCCAGCAGCTTAAGAGAATCAAGCTCCTACAATGAGCAGTTCTTC.

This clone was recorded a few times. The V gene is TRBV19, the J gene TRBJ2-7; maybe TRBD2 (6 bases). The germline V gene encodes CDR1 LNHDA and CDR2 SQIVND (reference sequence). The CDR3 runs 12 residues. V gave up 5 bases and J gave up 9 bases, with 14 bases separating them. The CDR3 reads CASSRDSTMQYF. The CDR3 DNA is TGTGCCAGTAGTCGGGACTCCACAATGCAGTACTTC.

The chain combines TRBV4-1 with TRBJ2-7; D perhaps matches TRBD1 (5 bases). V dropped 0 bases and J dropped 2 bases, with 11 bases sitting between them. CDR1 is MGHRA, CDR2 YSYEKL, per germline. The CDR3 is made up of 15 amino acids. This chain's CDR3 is CASSQDRTNPYEQYF. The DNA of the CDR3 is TGCGCCAGCAGCCAAGACCGGACAAATCCCTACGAGCAGTACTTC.

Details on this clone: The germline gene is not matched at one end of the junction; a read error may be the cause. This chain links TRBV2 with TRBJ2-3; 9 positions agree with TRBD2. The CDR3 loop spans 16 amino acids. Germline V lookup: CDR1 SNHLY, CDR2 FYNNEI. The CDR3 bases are TGTGCCAGCAGTGAACATAGCGGGGGACCGACAGCTACGCAGTATTTT. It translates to CASSEHSGGPTATQYF.

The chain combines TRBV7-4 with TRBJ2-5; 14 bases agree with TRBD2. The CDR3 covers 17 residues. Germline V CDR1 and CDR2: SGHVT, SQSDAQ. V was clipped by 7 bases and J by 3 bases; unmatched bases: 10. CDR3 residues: CASTQPAGLAGEETQYF. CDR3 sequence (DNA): TGTGCCAGCACCCAACCTGCGGGACTAGCGGGGGAAGAGACCCAGTACTTC.

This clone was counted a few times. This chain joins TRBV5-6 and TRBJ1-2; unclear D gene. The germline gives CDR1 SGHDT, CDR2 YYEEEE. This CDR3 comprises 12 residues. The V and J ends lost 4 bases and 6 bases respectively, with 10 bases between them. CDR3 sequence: CASSQRLDGYTF. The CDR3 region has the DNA TGTGCCAGCAGCCAACGACTGGATGGCTACACCTTC. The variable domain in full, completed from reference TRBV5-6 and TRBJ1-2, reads DAGVTQSPTHLIKTRGQQVTLRCSPKSGHDTVSWYQQALGQGPQFIFQYYEEEERQRGNFPDRFSGHQFPNYSSELNVNALLLGDSALYLCASSQRLDGYTFGSGTRLTVV.

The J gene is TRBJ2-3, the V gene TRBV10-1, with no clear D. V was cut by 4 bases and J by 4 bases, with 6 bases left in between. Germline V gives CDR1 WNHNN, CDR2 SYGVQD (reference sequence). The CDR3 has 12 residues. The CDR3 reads CASSVGADTQYF. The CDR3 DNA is TGCGCCAGCAGTGTAGGAGCAGATACGCAGTATTTT.

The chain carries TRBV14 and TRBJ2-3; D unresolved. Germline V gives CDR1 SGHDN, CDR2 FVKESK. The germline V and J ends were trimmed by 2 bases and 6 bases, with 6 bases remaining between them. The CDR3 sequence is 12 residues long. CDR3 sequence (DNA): TGTGCCAGCAGCCAAAACTTGGATACGCAGTATTTT. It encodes CASSQNLDTQYF. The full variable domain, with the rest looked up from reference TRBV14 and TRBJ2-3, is EAGVTQFPSHSVIEKGQTVTLRCDPISGHDNLYWYRRVMGKEIKFLLHFVKESKQDESGMPNNRFLAERTGGTYSTLKVQPAELEDSGVYFCASSQNLDTQYFGPGTRLTVL.